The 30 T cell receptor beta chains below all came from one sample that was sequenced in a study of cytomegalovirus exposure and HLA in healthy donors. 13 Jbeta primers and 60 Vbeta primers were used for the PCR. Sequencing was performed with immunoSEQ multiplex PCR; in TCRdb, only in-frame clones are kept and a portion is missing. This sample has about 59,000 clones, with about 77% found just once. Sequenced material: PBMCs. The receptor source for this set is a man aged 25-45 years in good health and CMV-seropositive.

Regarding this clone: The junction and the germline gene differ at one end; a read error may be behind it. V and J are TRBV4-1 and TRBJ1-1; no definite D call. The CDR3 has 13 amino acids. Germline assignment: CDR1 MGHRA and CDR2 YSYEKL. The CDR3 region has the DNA TGCGCCAGCAGGCAAGAGGGAGGTCCTGAAGCTTTCTTT. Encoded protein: CASRQEGGPEAFF.

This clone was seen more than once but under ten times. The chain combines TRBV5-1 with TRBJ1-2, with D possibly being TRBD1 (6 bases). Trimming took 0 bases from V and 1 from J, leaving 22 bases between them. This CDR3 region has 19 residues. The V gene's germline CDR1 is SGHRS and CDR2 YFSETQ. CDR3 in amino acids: CASSLGRRTERDDNYGYTF. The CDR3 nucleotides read TGCGCCAGCAGCTTGGGAAGGAGGACAGAGCGCGACGATAACTATGGCTACACCTTC. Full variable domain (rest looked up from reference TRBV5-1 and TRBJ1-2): KAGVTQTPRYLIKTRGQQVTLSCSPISGHRSVSWYQQTPGQGLQFLFEYFSETQRNKGNFPGRFSGRQFSNSRSEMNVSTLELGDSALYLCASSLGRRTERDDNYGYTFGSGTRLTVV.

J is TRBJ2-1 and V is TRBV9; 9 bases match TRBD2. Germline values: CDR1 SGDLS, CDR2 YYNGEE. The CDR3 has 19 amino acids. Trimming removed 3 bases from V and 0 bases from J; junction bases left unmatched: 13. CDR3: CASSAGGLAGLSSYNEQFF. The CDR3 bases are TGTGCCAGCAGCGCCGGGGGGCTAGCGGGGTTAAGCTCCTACAATGAGCAGTTCTTC.

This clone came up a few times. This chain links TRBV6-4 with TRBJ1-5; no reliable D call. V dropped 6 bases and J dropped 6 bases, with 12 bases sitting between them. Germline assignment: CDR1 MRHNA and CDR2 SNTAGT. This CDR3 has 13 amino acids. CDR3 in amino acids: CASSLLEGQPQHF. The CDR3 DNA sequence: TGTGCCAGCAGCCTTCTGGAGGGTCAGCCCCAGCATTTT.

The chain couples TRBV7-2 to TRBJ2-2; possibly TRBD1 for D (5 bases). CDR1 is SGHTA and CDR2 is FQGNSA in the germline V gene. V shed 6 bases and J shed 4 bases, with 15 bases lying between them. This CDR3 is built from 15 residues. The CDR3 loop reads CASRSTGQGTGELFF. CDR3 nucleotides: TGTGCCAGCAGATCAACAGGTCAAGGCACCGGGGAGCTGTTTTTT.

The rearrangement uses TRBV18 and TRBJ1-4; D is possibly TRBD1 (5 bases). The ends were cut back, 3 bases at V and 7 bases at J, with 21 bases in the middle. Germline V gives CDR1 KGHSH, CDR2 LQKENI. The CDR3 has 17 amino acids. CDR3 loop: CASSPGRTSNLGEKLFF. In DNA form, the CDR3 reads TGTGCCAGCTCACCTGGCCGGACAAGCAACCTCGGTGAAAAACTGTTTTTT.

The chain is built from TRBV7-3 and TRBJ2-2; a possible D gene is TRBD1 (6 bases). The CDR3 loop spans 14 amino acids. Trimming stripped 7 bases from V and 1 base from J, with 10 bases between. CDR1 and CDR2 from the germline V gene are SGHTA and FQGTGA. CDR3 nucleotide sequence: TGTGCCAGCACCCCGGGACAGAACACCGGGGAGCTGTTTTTT. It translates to CASTPGQNTGELFF.

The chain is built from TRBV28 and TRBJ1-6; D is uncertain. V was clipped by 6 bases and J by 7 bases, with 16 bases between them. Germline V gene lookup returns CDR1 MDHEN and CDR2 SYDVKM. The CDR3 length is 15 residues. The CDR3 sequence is CASSTSTMRNSPLHF. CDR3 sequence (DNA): TGTGCCAGCAGCACCTCAACCATGAGAAATTCACCCCTCCACTTT. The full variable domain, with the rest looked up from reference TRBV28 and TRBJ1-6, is DVKVTQSSRYLVKRTGEKVFLECVQDMDHENMFWYRQDPGLGLRLIYFSYDVKMKEKGDIPEGYSVSREKKERFSLILESASTNQTSMYLCASSTSTMRNSPLHFGNGTRLTVT.

The chain's CDR3 is CASSSGTLRGEQYF. CDR3 nucleotide sequence: TGTGCCAGCAGCTCCGGGACACTCCGGGGCGAGCAGTACTTC. The rearrangement uses TRBV7-2 and TRBJ2-7; D might be TRBD1 (6 bases). The germline V gene has CDR1 SGHTA and CDR2 FQGNSA. The V end lost 4 bases, the J end lost 6 bases, and 16 bases lay between the germline ends. The CDR3 length is 14 residues.

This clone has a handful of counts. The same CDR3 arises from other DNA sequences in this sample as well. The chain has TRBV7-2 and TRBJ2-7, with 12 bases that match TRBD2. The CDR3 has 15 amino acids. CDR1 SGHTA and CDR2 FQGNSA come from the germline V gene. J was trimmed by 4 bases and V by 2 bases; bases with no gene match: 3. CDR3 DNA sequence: TGTGCCAGCAGCTTACTAGCGGGGGGGTCTTACGAGCAGTACTTC. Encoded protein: CASSLLAGGSYEQYF.

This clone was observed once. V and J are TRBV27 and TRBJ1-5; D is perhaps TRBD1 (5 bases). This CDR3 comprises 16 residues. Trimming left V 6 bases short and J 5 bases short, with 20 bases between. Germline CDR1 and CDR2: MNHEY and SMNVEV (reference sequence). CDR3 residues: CASREDSTITYQPQHF. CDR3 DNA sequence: TGTGCCAGCAGGGAAGACAGTACGATTACTTATCAGCCCCAGCATTTT.

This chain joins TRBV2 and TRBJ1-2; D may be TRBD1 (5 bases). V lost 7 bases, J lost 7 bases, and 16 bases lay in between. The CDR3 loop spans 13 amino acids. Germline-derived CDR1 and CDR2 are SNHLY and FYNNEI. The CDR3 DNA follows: TGTGCCAGCACACTCGGGGGATCAGGTGGCTACACCTTC. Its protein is CASTLGGSGGYTF.

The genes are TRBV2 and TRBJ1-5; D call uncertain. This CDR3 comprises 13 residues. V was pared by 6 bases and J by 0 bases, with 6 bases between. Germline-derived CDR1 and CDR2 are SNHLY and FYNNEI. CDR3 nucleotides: TGTGCCAGCAGCACAGTTAGCAATCAGCCCCAGCATTTT. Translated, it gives CASSTVSNQPQHF.

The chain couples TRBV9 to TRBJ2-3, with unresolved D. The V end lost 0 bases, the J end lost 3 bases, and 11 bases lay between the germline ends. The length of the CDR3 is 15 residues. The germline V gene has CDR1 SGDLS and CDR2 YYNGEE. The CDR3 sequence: CASSVGSLVTDTQYF. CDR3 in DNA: TGTGCCAGCAGCGTAGGGTCTTTAGTGACAGATACGCAGTATTTT. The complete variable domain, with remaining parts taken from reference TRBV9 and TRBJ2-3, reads DSGVTQTPKHLITATGQRVTLRCSPRSGDLSVYWYQQSLDQGLQFLIQYYNGEERAKGNILERFSAQQFPDLHSELNLSSLELGDSALYFCASSVGSLVTDTQYFGPGTRLTVL.

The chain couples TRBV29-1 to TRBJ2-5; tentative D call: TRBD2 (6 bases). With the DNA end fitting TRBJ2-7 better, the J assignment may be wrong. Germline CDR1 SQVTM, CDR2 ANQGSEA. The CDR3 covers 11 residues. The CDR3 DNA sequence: TGCAGCGCGGGGTTAGCGGACGAGCAGTACTTC. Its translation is CSAGLADEQYF.

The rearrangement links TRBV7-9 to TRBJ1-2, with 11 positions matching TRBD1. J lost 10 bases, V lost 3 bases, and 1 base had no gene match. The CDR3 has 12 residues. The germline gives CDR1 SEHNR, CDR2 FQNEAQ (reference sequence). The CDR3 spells CASSLGQGDYTF. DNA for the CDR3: TGTGCCAGCAGCTTGGGACAGGGGGACTACACCTTC. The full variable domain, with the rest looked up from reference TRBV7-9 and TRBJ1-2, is DTGVSQNPRHKITKRGQNVTFRCDPISEHNRLYWYRQTLGQGPEFLTYFQNEAQLEKSRLLSDRFSAERPKGSFSTLEIQRTEQGDSAMYLCASSLGQGDYTFGSGTRLTVV.

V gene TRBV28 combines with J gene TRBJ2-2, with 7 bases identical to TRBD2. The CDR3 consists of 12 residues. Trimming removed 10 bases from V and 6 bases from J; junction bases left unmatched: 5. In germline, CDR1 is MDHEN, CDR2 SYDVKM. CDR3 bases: TGTGCCACCATCAGCGGGGCCGGGGAGCTGTTTTTT. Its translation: CATISGAGELFF.

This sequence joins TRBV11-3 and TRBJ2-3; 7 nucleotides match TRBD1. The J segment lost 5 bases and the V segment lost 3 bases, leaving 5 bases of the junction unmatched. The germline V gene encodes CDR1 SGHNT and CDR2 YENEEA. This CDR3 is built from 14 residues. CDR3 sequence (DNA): TGTGCCAGCAGCTTTACAGGGGTGGTAGATACGCAGTATTTT. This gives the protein CASSFTGVVDTQYF.

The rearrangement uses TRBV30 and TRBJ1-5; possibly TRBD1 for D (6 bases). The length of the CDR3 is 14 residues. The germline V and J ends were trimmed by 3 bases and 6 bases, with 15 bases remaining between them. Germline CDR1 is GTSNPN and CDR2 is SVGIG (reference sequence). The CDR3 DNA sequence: TGTGCCTGGAGGGGGGCGGGGGGCGTTCAGCCCCAGCATTTT. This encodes CAWRGAGGVQPQHF.

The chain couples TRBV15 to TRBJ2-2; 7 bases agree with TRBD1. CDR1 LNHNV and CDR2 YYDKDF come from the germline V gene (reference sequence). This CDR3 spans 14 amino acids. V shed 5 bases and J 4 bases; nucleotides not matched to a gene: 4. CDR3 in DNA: TGTGCCACCAGCGCGACAGGGACCACCGGGGAGCTGTTTTTT. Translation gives CATSATGTTGELFF.

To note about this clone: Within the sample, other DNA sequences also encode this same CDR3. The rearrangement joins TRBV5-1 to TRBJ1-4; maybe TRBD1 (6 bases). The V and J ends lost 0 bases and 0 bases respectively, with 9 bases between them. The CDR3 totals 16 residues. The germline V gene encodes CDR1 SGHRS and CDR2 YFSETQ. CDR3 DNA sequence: TGCGCCAGCAGCTTGGGGGACATTGCAACTAATGAAAAACTGTTTTTT. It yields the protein CASSLGDIATNEKLFF.

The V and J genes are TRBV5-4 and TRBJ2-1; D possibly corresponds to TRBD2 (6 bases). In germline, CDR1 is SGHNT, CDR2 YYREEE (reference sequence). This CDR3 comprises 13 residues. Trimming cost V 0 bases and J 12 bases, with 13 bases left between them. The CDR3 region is CASSLDKVGGQFF. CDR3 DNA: TGTGCCAGCAGCTTGGATAAGGTGGGAGGGCAGTTCTTC.

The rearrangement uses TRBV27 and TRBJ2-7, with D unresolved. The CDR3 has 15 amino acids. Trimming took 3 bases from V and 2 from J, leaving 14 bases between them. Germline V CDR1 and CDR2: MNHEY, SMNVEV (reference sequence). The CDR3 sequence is CASSLGSLRPYEQYF. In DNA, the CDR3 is TGTGCCAGCAGTTTGGGCTCGCTGCGTCCCTACGAGCAGTACTTC.

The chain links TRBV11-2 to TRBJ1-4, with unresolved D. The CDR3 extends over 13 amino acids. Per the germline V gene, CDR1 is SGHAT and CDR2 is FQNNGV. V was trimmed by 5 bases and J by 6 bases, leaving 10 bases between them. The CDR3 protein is CASSLGRYEKLFF. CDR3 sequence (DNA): TGTGCCAGCAGCCTCGGGAGGTATGAAAAACTGTTTTTT.

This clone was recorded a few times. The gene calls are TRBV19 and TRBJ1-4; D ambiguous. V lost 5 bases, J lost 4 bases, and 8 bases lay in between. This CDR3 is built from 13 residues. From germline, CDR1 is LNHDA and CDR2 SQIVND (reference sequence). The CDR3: CASSPPSNEKLFF. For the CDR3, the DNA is TGTGCCAGTAGTCCCCCGAGTAATGAAAAACTGTTTTTT.

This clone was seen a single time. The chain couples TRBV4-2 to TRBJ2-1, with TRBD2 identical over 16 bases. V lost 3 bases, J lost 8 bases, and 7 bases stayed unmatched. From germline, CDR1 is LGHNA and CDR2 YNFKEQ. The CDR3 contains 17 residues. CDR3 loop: CASSQLGTSGGADEQFF. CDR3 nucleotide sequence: TGTGCCAGCAGCCAGCTTGGGACTAGCGGGGGGGCCGATGAGCAGTTCTTC.

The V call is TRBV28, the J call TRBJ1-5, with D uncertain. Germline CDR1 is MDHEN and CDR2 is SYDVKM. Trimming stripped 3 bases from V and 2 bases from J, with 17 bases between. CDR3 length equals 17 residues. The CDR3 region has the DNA TGTGCCAGCAGTTTCCCCCCCAGGTCGATTGGCAATCAGCCCCAGCATTTT. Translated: CASSFPPRSIGNQPQHF.

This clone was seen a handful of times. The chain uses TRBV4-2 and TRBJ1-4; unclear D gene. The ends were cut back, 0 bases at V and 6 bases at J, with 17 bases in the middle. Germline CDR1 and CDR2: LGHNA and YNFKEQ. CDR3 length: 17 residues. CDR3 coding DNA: TGTGCCAGCAGCCAAGATGTGGGCCTTCGGAAGGATGAAAAACTGTTTTTT. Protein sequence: CASSQDVGLRKDEKLFF.

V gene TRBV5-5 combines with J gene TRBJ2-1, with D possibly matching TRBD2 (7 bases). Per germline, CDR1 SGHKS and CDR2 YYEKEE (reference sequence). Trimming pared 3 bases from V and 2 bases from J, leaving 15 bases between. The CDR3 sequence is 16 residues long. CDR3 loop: CASSWGGHLTYNEQFF. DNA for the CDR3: TGTGCCAGCAGCTGGGGGGGCCACCTTACCTACAATGAGCAGTTCTTC.

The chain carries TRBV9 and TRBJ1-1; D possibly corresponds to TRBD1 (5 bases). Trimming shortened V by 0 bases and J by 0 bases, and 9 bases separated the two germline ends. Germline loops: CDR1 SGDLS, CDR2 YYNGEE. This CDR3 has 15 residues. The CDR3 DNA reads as TGTGCCAGCAGCGTAGGGGCAGGGCTGAACACTGAAGCTTTCTTT. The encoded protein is CASSVGAGLNTEAFF.